This T cell receptor beta chain was observed in a study of blood T cell repertoires in COVID-19. For the study at large: Sample material is recorded as cDNA or gDNA derived from T cells, B-cell-depleted T cells, or PBMCs.

The Seattle patients joined while their infection was active and were tracked longitudinally afterward. The CDR3 has 14 amino acids. CDR1 and CDR2 from the germline V gene are KGHSH and LQKENI. Trimming cost V 2 bases and J 6 bases, with 13 bases left between them. Profiling relied on immunoSEQ multiplex PCR, and the TCRdb table lists in-frame clones only, not all of them. The sample comprises about 120,000 clones, around nine tenths of which are singletons, and less than 5% rests with the top ten. The chain employs TRBV18 and TRBJ1-1; D is uncertain. Sequenced material: peripheral blood. The source is a man in his sixties with COVID-19, enrolled during active disease. The CDR3 DNA follows: TGTGCCAGCTCACCAATGTCGGGGAGCCCTGAAGCTTTCTTT. It encodes CASSPMSGSPEAFF. Combining the CDR3 with reference TRBV18 and TRBJ1-1 gives the whole variable domain NAGVMQNPRHLVRRRGQEARLRCSPMKGHSHVYWYRQLPEEGLKFMVYLQKENIIDESGMPKERFSAEFPKEGPSILRIQQVVRGDSAAYFCASSPMSGSPEAFFGQGTRLTVV.